This T cell receptor (beta chain) was recovered during a study of cytomegalovirus exposure and HLA in healthy donors. CDR1 and CDR2 (germline): ENHRY, SYGVKD. The J segment lost 4 bases and the V segment lost 6 bases, leaving 11 bases of the junction unmatched. There are 15 residues in the CDR3. PCR was performed using 60 Vbeta and 13 Jbeta primers. The protocol was immunoSEQ multiplex PCR, while the TCRdb copy is restricted to in-frame clones and leaves out a portion. Altogether some 140,000 clones are present, 76% being singletons, with the ten largest covering about 2.9%. Sequencing was performed on PBMCs. This sequence joins TRBV10-3 and TRBJ2-5; TRBD2 matches at 7 bases. The receptor comes from a man in his forties or fifties in good health and CMV-seronegative. The DNA of the CDR3 is TGTGCCATCAGCGCGGGATCGGGGGGTGGAGAGACCCAGTACTTC. As protein: CAISAGSGGGETQYF.